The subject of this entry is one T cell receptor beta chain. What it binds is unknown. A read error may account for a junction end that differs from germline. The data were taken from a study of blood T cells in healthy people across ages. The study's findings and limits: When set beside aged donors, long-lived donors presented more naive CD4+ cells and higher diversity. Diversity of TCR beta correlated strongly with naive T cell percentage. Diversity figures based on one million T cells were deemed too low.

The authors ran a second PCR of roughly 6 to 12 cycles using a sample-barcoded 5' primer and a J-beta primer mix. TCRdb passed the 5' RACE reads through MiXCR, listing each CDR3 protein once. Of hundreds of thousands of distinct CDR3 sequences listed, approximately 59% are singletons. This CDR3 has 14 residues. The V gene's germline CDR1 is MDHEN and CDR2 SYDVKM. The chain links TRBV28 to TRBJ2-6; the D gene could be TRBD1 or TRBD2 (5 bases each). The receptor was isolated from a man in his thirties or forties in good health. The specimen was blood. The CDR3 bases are TGTGCCAGCAGGCCTAGCTCTGGGGCCAACGTCCCGACTTTC. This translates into CASRPSSGANVPTF.